Each of the 18 T cell receptor beta chains below was sequenced from the same sample in a study of cytomegalovirus exposure and HLA in healthy donors. The PCR contained 60 Vbeta and 13 Jbeta primers. Repertoires were generated with immunoSEQ multiplex PCR, while TCRdb's copy carries only in-frame clones and drops some. The sample has some 120,000 clones, 80% seen once. The specimen sequenced was PBMCs. These TCRs come from a man between 40 and 49 years old in good health and CMV-seronegative.

The chain couples TRBV18 to TRBJ1-2; D might be TRBD1 (6 bases). This CDR3 comprises 14 residues. With 3 bases removed from V and 6 bases from J, the gap between germline ends came to 14 bases. Germline-derived CDR1 and CDR2 are KGHSH and LQKENI. CDR3 nucleotide sequence: TGTGCCAGCTCACCTGATCAGGGGAGGGATGGCTACACCTTC. Its translation is CASSPDQGRDGYTF.

In DNA, the CDR3 is TGTGCCAGCAGCCCCCGGACAGGGAACACCGGGGAGCTGTTTTTT. This translates into CASSPRTGNTGELFF. V and J are TRBV4-2 and TRBJ2-2, with 7 bases identical to TRBD1. The ends lost 4 bases at V and 1 base at J; junction bases unmatched: 3. The CDR3 is made up of 15 amino acids. Germline assignment: CDR1 LGHNA and CDR2 YNFKEQ.

This chain connects TRBV2 to TRBJ2-2; a weak D match, TRBD1 (5 bases). The length of the CDR3 is 15 residues. The V and J ends lost 4 bases and 1 base respectively, with 10 bases between them. Per germline, CDR1 SNHLY and CDR2 FYNNEI. CDR3 protein: CASSGVGLNTGELFF. DNA of the CDR3: TGTGCCAGCAGTGGAGTGGGGCTGAACACCGGGGAGCTGTTTTTT. The variable domain in full, completed from reference TRBV2 and TRBJ2-2, reads EPEVTQTPSHQVTQMGQEVILRCVPISNHLYFYWYRQILGQKVEFLVSFYNNEISEKSEIFDDQFSVERPDGSNFTLKIRSTKLEDSAMYFCASSGVGLNTGELFFGEGSRLTVL.

V gene TRBV18 combines with J gene TRBJ2-3; 10 nucleotides align to TRBD1. The CDR3 is 14 amino acids. From germline, CDR1 is KGHSH and CDR2 LQKENI. Trimming at V came to 5 bases and at J to 4 bases, leaving 3 bases not matched to a gene. CDR3 bases: TGTGCCAGCTCAGTCGGGACAGGGGCAGATACGCAGTATTTT. Amino acid sequence: CASSVGTGADTQYF.

V and J are TRBV10-3 and TRBJ2-2; the match to TRBD1 covers 8 bases. Germline CDR1 and CDR2: ENHRY and SYGVKD. This CDR3 has 14 residues. V gave up 11 bases and J gave up 2 bases; unmatched junction bases: 7. Here the CDR3 DNA reads TGTGCCTCCCAGACAGGGGTAAACACCGGGGAGCTGTTTTTT. Its translation: CASQTGVNTGELFF.

The rearrangement uses TRBV18 and TRBJ1-1; D is ambiguous. The CDR3 is made up of 13 amino acids. Trimming shortened V by 3 bases and J by 5 bases, and 10 bases separated the two germline ends. The germline CDR1 and CDR2 sequences are KGHSH and LQKENI. In nucleotides, the CDR3 is TGTGCCAGCTCACCCGGACGGGATACTGAAGCTTTCTTT. Residues: CASSPGRDTEAFF.

This clone occurred a few times. This rearrangement joins TRBV5-4 to TRBJ2-3; TRBD2 matches 10 bases. CDR3 length: 17 residues. After removal of 0 bases from V and 5 bases from J, the junction contained 9 bases not matched to a gene. The germline V gene encodes CDR1 SGHNT and CDR2 YYREEE (reference sequence). This chain's CDR3 is CASSLAPGTSVGDTQYF. As DNA, the CDR3 is TGTGCCAGCAGCTTGGCCCCCGGGACTAGCGTAGGAGATACGCAGTATTTT.

The rearrangement joins TRBV19 to TRBJ2-7; TRBD1 matches at 10 bases. V dropped 6 bases and J dropped 7; count of bases not matched to a gene: 15. The germline V gene encodes CDR1 LNHDA and CDR2 SQIVND (reference sequence). The CDR3 spans 16 residues. This CDR3 reads CASSIIGQGERREQYF. CDR3 nucleotides: TGTGCCAGTAGCATCATCGGACAGGGGGAAAGGCGGGAGCAGTACTTC. Drawing the rest from reference TRBV19 and TRBJ2-7, the complete variable domain is DGGITQSPKYLFRKEGQNVTLSCEQNLNHDAMYWYRQDPGQGLRLIYYSQIVNDFQKGDIAEGYSVSREKKESFPLTVTSAQKNPTAFYLCASSIIGQGERREQYFGPGTRLTVT.

This chain links TRBV5-1 with TRBJ1-2; D possibly corresponds to TRBD1 (6 bases). V gave up 3 bases and J gave up 6 bases, with 18 bases separating them. Germline assignment: CDR1 SGHRS and CDR2 YFSETQ. CDR3 length equals 15 residues. The DNA of the CDR3 is TGCGCCAGCAGCTCAGGGGACCCATGGGGAAATGGCTACACCTTC. As protein: CASSSGDPWGNGYTF. The whole variable domain, filled in from reference TRBV5-1 and TRBJ1-2, reads KAGVTQTPRYLIKTRGQQVTLSCSPISGHRSVSWYQQTPGQGLQFLFEYFSETQRNKGNFPGRFSGRQFSNSRSEMNVSTLELGDSALYLCASSSGDPWGNGYTFGSGTRLTVV.

The V call is TRBV7-2, the J call TRBJ1-4; 8 positions match TRBD1. The germline CDR1 and CDR2 sequences are SGHTA and FQGNSA. The ends lost 6 bases at V and 8 bases at J; junction bases unmatched: 11. The CDR3 consists of 15 residues. CDR3 sequence reads: CASRRTQGAGEKLFF. The CDR3 DNA is TGTGCCAGCAGGAGAACCCAGGGGGCCGGGGAAAAACTGTTTTTT. The full variable domain, with the rest looked up from reference TRBV7-2 and TRBJ1-4, is GAGVSQSPSNKVTEKGKDVELRCDPISGHTALYWYRQSLGQGLEFLIYFQGNSAPDKSGLPSDRFSAERTGGSVSTLTIQRTQQEDSAVYLCASRRTQGAGEKLFFGSGTQLSVL.

This chain connects TRBV29-1 to TRBJ2-1; maybe TRBD1 (5 bases). V lost 3 bases, J lost 7 bases, and 7 bases lay in between. Per germline, CDR1 SQVTM and CDR2 ANQGSEA. This CDR3 comprises 11 residues. The CDR3 DNA reads TGCAGCGTTGAGTCAGGGAATGAGCAGTTCTTC. Translated: CSVESGNEQFF.

The chain joins TRBV30 to TRBJ2-1; unclear D gene. The CDR3 spans 13 residues. Deletions cut 1 base from V and 2 bases from J, with 6 bases between. The germline V gene encodes CDR1 GTSNPN and CDR2 SVGIG (reference sequence). The CDR3 region is CAWSALPYNEQFF. In nucleotides, the CDR3 is TGTGCCTGGAGTGCCCTCCCCTACAATGAGCAGTTCTTC.

This clone was detected only a few times. The genes are TRBV7-3 and TRBJ1-1; 9 bases fit TRBD1. Per germline, CDR1 SGHTA and CDR2 FQGTGA. After removal of 1 base from V and 6 bases from J, the junction contained 6 bases not matched to a gene. This CDR3 has 15 residues. This CDR3 is CASSLNPGQGSEAFF. The CDR3 DNA follows: TGTGCCAGCAGCTTAAATCCGGGACAGGGCTCTGAAGCTTTCTTT.

Only a few counts were recorded for this clone. The chain is built from TRBV2 and TRBJ1-2; D is possibly TRBD1 (5 bases). The CDR3 loop spans 13 amino acids. With 7 bases removed from V and 14 bases from J, the gap between germline ends came to 23 bases. CDR1 is SNHLY, CDR2 FYNNEI, per germline. The CDR3: CASTRERQTASTF. The CDR3, as DNA: TGTGCCAGCACCCGAGAGAGACAGACGGCTTCAACCTTC.

The genes are TRBV28 and TRBJ2-7; possible D gene TRBD2, 6 bases. V shed 1 base and J shed 0 bases, with 10 bases lying between them. The CDR3 contains 15 residues. CDR1 MDHEN and CDR2 SYDVKM come from the germline V gene. As DNA, the CDR3 is TGTGCCAGCAGTTTATTCGGGGGAAGCTCCTACGAGCAGTACTTC. Translation: CASSLFGGSSYEQYF.

This sequence joins TRBV7-9 and TRBJ2-5; perhaps TRBD2 as D (5 bases). The CDR3 contains 15 residues. Germline values: CDR1 SEHNR, CDR2 FQNEAQ (reference sequence). Trimming took off 5 bases at V and 7 bases at J, with 20 bases between the two ends. The CDR3 bases are TGTGCCAGCAGCATAGTCTCGGGAACCGTGGGGACCCAGTACTTC. Its protein product is CASSIVSGTVGTQYF.

The sample holds one count of this clone. The chain couples TRBV7-9 to TRBJ1-2, with 9 bases matching TRBD1. CDR3 size: 13 residues. Trimming removed 6 bases from V and 8 bases from J; junction bases left unmatched: 7. The V gene's germline CDR1 is SEHNR and CDR2 FQNEAQ (reference sequence). The DNA for the CDR3 is TGTGCCAGCAGAGGACAGGGGCCGTCCGGCTACACCTTC. The encoded protein is CASRGQGPSGYTF.

This chain links TRBV28 with TRBJ2-5; 9 positions match TRBD1. The V and J ends lost 4 bases and 5 bases, in that order; junction bases with no gene match: 8. Germline V gene sequence: CDR1 MDHEN, CDR2 SYDVKM. This CDR3 region has 15 residues. The CDR3 DNA sequence: TGTGCCAGCAGTTCCGCCGGGACAGGGTGGGAGACCCAGTACTTC. Its protein is CASSSAGTGWETQYF.